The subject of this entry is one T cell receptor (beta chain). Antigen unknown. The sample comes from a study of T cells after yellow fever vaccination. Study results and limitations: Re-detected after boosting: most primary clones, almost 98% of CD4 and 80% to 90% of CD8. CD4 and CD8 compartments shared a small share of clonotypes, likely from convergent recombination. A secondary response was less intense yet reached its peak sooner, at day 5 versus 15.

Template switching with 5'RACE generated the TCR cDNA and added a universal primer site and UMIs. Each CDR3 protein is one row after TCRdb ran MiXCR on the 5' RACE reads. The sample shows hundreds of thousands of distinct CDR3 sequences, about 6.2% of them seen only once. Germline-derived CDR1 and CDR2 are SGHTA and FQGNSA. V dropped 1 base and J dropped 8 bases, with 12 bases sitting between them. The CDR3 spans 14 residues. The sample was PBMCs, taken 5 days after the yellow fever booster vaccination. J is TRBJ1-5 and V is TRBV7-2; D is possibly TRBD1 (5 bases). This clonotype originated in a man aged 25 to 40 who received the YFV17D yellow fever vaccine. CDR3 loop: CASSLGGGEKPQHF. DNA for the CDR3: TGTGCCAGCAGCTTAGGGGGAGGGGAGAAGCCCCAGCATTTT.